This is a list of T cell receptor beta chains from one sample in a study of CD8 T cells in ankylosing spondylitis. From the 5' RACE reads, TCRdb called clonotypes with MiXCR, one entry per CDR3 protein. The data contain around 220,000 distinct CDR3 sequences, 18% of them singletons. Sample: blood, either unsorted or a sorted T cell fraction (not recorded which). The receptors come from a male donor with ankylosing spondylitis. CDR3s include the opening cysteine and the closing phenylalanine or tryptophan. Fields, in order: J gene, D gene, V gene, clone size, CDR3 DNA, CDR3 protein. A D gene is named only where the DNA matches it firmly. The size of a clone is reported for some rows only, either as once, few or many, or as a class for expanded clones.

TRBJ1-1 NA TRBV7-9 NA TGTGCCAGCAGCTTAGCAGGGGGGACTCAGCTTGAAGCTTTCTTT CASSLAGGTQLEAFF
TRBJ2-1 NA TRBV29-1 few TGCAGCGTAGCCCCATCGGTAAATGAGCAGTTCTTC CSVAPSVNEQFF
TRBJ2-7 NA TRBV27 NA TGTGCCAGCAGTTTCTACCCTGGCGATACTCAGTACTTC CASSFYPGDTQYF
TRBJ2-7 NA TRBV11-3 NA TGTGCCAGCAGCTTCCCAGGAGGCGAGCAGTACTTC CASSFPGGEQYF
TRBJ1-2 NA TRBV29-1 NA TGCAGCGTTATCACAAGGCCCTATGGCTACACCTTC CSVITRPYGYTF
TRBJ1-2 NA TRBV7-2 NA TGTGCCAGCAGCTTTGGGGGTGGAGCTAACTATGGCTACACCTTC CASSFGGGANYGYTF
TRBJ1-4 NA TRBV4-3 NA TGCGCCAGCAGCCAAGATCGGCCAGCCGCAACTAATGAAAAACTGTTTTTT CASSQDRPAATNEKLFF
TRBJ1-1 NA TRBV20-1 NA TGCAGTGCCAGGTTGGAGAGTTCCACTGAAGCTTTCTTT CSARLESSTEAFF
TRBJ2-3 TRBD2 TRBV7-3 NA TGTGCCAGCAGCTTAGGCGTCCCAGCGGGAGCTCTGGTAGATACGCAGTATTTT CASSLGVPAGALVDTQYF
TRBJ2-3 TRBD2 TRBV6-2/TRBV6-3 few TGTGCCAGCAGCCCCACTAGCGGAGGTGGGACAGATACGCAGTATTTT CASSPTSGGGTDTQYF
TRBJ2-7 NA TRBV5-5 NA TGTGCCAGCAGCCACTTGACGGGGTCGAACTACGAGCAGTACTTC CASSHLTGSNYEQYF
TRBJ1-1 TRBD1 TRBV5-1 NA TGCGCCAGCAGCTTGGAATTCCAGGGGGCGATGGGGACTGAAGCTTTCTTT CASSLEFQGAMGTEAFF
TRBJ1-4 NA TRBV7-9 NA TGTGCCAGCAGCCCCAGCCAGACAACTAATGAAAAACTGTTTTTT CASSPSQTTNEKLFF
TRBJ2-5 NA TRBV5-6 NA TGTGCCAGCCTCCCAAAGGCGGGGGAGACCCAGTACTTC CASLPKAGETQYF
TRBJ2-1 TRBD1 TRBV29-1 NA TGCAGCGTTGAATTGGGACAGACTCTGAATGAGCAGTTCTTC CSVELGQTLNEQFF
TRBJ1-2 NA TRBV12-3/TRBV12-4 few TGTGCCAGCAGATCAAGACCGGTTGGGGGGTGGGTGCCCTATGGCTACACCTTC CASRSRPVGGWVPYGYTF
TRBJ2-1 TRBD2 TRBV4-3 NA TGCGCCAGCAGCCCTTATAGCGGGAGAGGAAATGAGCAGTTCTTC CASSPYSGRGNEQFF
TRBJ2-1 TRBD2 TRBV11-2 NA TGTGCCAGCAGCTTAGTAGCTAGCGGGGACTACAATGAGCAGTTCTTC CASSLVASGDYNEQFF
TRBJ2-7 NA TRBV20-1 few TGCAGTGCTAGTGACAGACACTCCTACGAGCAGTACTTC CSASDRHSYEQYF
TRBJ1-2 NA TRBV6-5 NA TGTGCCAGCAGTTACGGTCAGGGGGGCTACACCTTC CASSYGQGGYTF
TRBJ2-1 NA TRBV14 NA TGTGCCAGCAGCCAAGATATTGGGGTTTATGAGCAGTTCTTC CASSQDIGVYEQFF
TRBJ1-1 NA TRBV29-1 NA TGCAGCGTTGAGGACACTGAAGCTTTCTTT CSVEDTEAFF
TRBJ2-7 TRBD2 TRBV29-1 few TGCAGCGTTACGCCCGGTGGTAGCGGGAGCTTCGGCGAAGTCCACGAGCAGTACTTC CSVTPGGSGSFGEVHEQYF
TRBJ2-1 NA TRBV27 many TGTGCCAGCGGGGGACTCGATGAGCAGTTCTTC CASGGLDEQFF
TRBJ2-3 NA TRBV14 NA TGTGCCAGCAGCCAAGACTGGGGGGCGGAAGGAAATACGCAGTATTTT CASSQDWGAEGNTQYF
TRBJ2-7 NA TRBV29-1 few TGCAGCGTTGTGGGCAACTCCTACGAGCAGTACTTC CSVVGNSYEQYF
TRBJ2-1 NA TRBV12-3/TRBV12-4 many TGTGCCAGCAGTCTTGCAGAGTTCCCACACAATGAGCAGTTCTTC CASSLAEFPHNEQFF
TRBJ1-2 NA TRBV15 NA TGTGCCACCAGCAGAGCCATGGACAGTGGCTACACCTTC CATSRAMDSGYTF
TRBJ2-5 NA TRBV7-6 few TGTGCCAGCAGCTTAGCTCGGGGAGAAGAGACCCAGTACTTC CASSLARGEETQYF
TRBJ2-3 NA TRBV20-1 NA TGCAGTGCTAGAGACTACCAGGGTTTACTTAGCACAGATACGCAGTATTTT CSARDYQGLLSTDTQYF
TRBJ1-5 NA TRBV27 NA TGTGCCAGCAGGAAATGGAGCAATCAGCCCCAGCATTTT CASRKWSNQPQHF
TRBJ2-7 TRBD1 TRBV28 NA TGTGCCACAGCCCTCCCGACAGGGCCCTACGAGCAGTACTTC CATALPTGPYEQYF
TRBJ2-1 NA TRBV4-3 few TGCGCCAGCAGCCCACTAGGGGGAGATCTCTACAATGAGCAGTTCTTC CASSPLGGDLYNEQFF
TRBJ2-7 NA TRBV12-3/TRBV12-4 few TGTGCCAGCAGTTTTTTCGGGGCGGGGGAGCAGTACTTC CASSFFGAGEQYF
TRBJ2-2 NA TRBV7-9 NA TGTGCCAGCAGCCCCCAGGGGAGTACCGGGGAGCTGTTTTTT CASSPQGSTGELFF
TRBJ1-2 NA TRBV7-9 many TGTGCCAGCAGCCCTTTGCCACAGGCTAACTATGGCTACACCTTC CASSPLPQANYGYTF
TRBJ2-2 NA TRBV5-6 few TGTGCCAGCAGCCTAACCGATCTGGCCGGGGAGCTGTTTTTT CASSLTDLAGELFF
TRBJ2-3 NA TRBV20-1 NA TGCAGTGCTAGGGTAGATACGCAGTATTTT CSARVDTQYF
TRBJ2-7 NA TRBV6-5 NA TGTGCCAGCAGTTTCTCGCAGGCCTACGAGCAGTACTTC CASSFSQAYEQYF
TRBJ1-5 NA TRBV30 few TGTGCCTGGAGCCCAGGACAGATAGATCATCAGCCCCAGCATTTT CAWSPGQIDHQPQHF
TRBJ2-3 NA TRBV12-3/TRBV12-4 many TGTGCCAGCAGTTTCTGGAGCACAGATACGCAGTATTTT CASSFWSTDTQYF
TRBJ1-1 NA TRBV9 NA TGTGCCAGCAGCGCGTACGGGGTGGGGGACACTGAAGCTTTCTTT CASSAYGVGDTEAFF
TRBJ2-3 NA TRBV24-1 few TGTGCCACCAGCGCACCGGCAACTCACAGCACAGATACGCAGTATTTT CATSAPATHSTDTQYF
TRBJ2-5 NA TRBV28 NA TGTGCCAGCAGCCCCACTGTAGTCCTAGAGACCCAGTACTTC CASSPTVVLETQYF
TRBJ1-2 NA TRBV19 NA TGTGCCAGTAGTACCCCTCCGGAAGGGACGGGCTATGGCTACACCTTC CASSTPPEGTGYGYTF
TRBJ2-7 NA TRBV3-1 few TGTGCCAGCAGCCAAGATTTTGGCGGGAATCTAAACGAGCAGTACTTC CASSQDFGGNLNEQYF
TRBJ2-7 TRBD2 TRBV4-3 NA TGCGCCAGCAGTCCACGACTAGCGGGTTTTGGCGAGCAGTACTTC CASSPRLAGFGEQYF
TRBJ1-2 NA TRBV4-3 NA TGCGCCAGCAGCCTTATGAGGACGGAATTCTATGGCTACACCTTC CASSLMRTEFYGYTF